These 11 T cell receptor beta chains were all obtained from the same sample, sequenced in a study of T cells in Graves' hyperthyroidism and ophthalmopathy. RNA transcripts gave rise to amplified TCR beta CDR3 regions. The TCR CDR3 was amplified in a first-round RT-PCR using the HTBI primer set. TCRdb redid the calling of the multiplex PCR reads with MiXCR, one entry per CDR3 protein. This sample has about 480,000 distinct CDR3 sequences, with about 24% found just once. Material for sequencing was blood. The receptors were gathered from a woman aged 25 to 45 with Graves' ophthalmopathy.

CDR3 DNA sequence: TGTGCTAGTGGCCAGGGGGCGCCGAACACTGAAGCTTTCTTT. It is translated as CASGQGAPNTEAFF. V usage is TRBV12-5 and J usage is TRBJ1-1; 8 bases map to TRBD1. There are 14 residues in the CDR3. Per the germline V gene, CDR1 is LGHNT and CDR2 is FRNRAP. J lost 1 base, V lost 6 bases, and 4 bases had no gene match.

This clonotype was seen many times. The V and J genes are TRBV6-1 and TRBJ1-5; D gene uncertain. CDR1 is MNHNS, CDR2 SASEGT, per germline. V was shortened by 11 bases and J by 6 bases, with 11 bases between the two germline ends. The CDR3 consists of 11 residues. The CDR3 reads CASGKAQPQHF. Here the CDR3 DNA reads TGTGCCTCTGGAAAAGCTCAGCCCCAGCATTTT.

Many counts were recorded for this clonotype. J is TRBJ2-2 and V is TRBV5-1; D not certain. This CDR3 comprises 14 residues. V lost 5 bases and J lost 5, with 13 bases in between. CDR1 is SGHRS and CDR2 is YFSETQ in the germline V gene. This CDR3 reads CASRPLEGTGELFF. CDR3 coding DNA: TGCGCCAGCAGGCCGCTCGAAGGGACCGGGGAGCTGTTTTTT.

This chain uses TRBV10-3 with TRBJ2-7; tentative D call: TRBD1 (5 bases). Germline V CDR1 and CDR2: ENHRY, SYGVKD. Trimming removed 2 bases from V and 6 bases from J, with 8 bases in between. The CDR3 is 12 amino acids. The CDR3 nucleotides are TGTGCCATCAGTGAGATCAGGGTCGAGCAGTACTTC. It codes for CAISEIRVEQYF.

This clonotype was counted many times. The chain has TRBV5-5 and TRBJ1-1, with TRBD1 matching 8 bases. The CDR3 is 13 amino acids. Germline loops: CDR1 SGHKS, CDR2 YYEKEE (reference sequence). J was trimmed by 10 bases and V by 3 bases; bases with no gene match: 8. CDR3 DNA: TGTGCCAGCAGCTCGAGCAACAGGGGGAGAGCTTTCTTT. This sequence encodes CASSSSNRGRAFF.

This clonotype turned up a few times. The chain links TRBV2 to TRBJ2-2; D gene ambiguous. CDR3 length: 12 residues. The V gene lost 6 bases and the J gene lost 4 bases, with 6 bases spanning the gap. Germline V gives CDR1 SNHLY, CDR2 FYNNEI. The CDR3 nucleotides are TGTGCCAGCAGACTACTCACCGGGGAGCTGTTTTTT. Amino acid sequence: CASRLLTGELFF. Together with reference TRBV2 and TRBJ2-2, the CDR3 gives the full variable domain: EPEVTQTPSHQVTQMGQEVILRCVPISNHLYFYWYRQILGQKVEFLVSFYNNEISEKSEIFDDQFSVERPDGSNFTLKIRSTKLEDSAMYFCASRLLTGELFFGEGSRLTVL.

The genes are TRBV6-5 and TRBJ1-5; D gene unclear. The V and J ends lost 2 bases and 0 bases respectively, with 11 bases between them. The germline gives CDR1 MNHEY, CDR2 SVGAGI. The CDR3 consists of 16 residues. The DNA for the CDR3 is TGTGCCAGCAGTTACGCCGCGTACGATAGCAATCAGCCCCAGCATTTT. Its protein is CASSYAAYDSNQPQHF.

Notes on this clonotype: At one end, the junction sequence differs from germline, possibly due to a read error. The chain is built from TRBV2 and TRBJ1-1; D possibly corresponds to TRBD1 (5 bases). Germline V gene lookup returns CDR1 SNHLY and CDR2 FYNNEI. CDR3 length: 14 amino acids. DNA of the CDR3: TGTGCCAGCAGTGGATGGGGCGGAAACACTGAAGCTTGCTTT. This encodes CASSGWGGNTEACF.

There are many counts of this clonotype. The chain has TRBV19 and TRBJ2-7; D is perhaps TRBD2 (6 bases). V lost 5 bases and J 6 bases, leaving 20 bases between the germline ends. The CDR3 sequence is 15 residues long. CDR1 and CDR2 (germline): LNHDA, SQIVND (reference sequence). The CDR3 sequence: CASSLTGTGPFEQYF. CDR3 nucleotide sequence: TGTGCCAGTAGTCTAACCGGGACTGGGCCCTTCGAGCAGTACTTC.

This clonotype was detected many times. V and J are TRBV12-3 or TRBV12-4 and TRBJ2-7, with a weak D call TRBD2 (5 bases). With 5 bases removed from V and 0 bases from J, the gap between germline ends came to 17 bases. CDR3 length: 16 residues. CDR3 in amino acids: CASSAKSGKSSYEQYF. CDR3 nucleotide sequence: TGTGCCAGCAGTGCCAAGTCCGGGAAGAGCTCCTACGAGCAGTACTTC.

The V and J genes are TRBV6-1 and TRBJ1-2; the D gene is possibly TRBD1 (5 bases). The CDR3 length is 13 residues. Trimming removed 6 bases from V and 4 bases from J, with 12 bases in between. CDR1 is MNHNS, CDR2 SASEGT, per germline. CDR3 sequence: CASSPTAIYGYTF. CDR3 sequence (DNA): TGTGCCAGCAGCCCGACAGCAATCTATGGCTACACCTTC.